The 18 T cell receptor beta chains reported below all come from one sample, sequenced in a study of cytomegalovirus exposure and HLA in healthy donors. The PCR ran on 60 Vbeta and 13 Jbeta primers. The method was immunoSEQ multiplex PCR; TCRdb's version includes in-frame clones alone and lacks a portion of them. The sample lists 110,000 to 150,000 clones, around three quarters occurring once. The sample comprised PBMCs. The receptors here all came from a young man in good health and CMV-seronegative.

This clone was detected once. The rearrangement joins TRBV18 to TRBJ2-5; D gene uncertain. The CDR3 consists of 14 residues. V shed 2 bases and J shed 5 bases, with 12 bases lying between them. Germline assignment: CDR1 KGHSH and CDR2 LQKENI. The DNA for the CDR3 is TGTGCCAGCTCACCAGCGGTACATGGTGAGACCCAGTACTTC. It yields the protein CASSPAVHGETQYF.

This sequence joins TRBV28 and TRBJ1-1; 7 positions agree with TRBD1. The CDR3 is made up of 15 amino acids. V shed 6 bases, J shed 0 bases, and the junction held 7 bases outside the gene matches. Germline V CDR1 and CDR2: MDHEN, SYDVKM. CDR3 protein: CASRIRTGMNTEAFF. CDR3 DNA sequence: TGTGCCAGCAGGATAAGGACAGGCATGAACACTGAAGCTTTCTTT.

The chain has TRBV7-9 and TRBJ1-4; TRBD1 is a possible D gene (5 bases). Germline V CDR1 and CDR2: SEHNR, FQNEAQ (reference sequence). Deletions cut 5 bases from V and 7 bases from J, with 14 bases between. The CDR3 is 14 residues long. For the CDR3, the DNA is TGTGCCAGCAGCCCAAGGGCCGGGGGTGAAAAACTGTTTTTT. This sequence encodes CASSPRAGGEKLFF.

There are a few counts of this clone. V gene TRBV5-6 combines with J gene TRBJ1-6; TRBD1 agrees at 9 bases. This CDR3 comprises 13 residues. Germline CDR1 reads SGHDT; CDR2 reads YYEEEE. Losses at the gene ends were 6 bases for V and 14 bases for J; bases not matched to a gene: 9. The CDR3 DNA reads TGTGCCAGCACCTCGGGACAGGGAAGGTCCCTCCACTTT. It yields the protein CASTSGQGRSLHF.

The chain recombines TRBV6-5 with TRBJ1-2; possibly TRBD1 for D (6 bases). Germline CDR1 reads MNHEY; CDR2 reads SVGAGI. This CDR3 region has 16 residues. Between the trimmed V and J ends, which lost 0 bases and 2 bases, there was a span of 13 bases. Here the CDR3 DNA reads TGTGCCAGCAGTTACTCGTATACAGGGAAGAACTATGGCTACACCTTC. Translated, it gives CASSYSYTGKNYGYTF.

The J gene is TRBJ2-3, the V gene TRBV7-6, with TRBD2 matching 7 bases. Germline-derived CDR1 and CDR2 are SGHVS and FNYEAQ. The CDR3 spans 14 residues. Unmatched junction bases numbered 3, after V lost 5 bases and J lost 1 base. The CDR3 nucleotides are TGTGCCAGCAGCCGGGACTACCGCACAGATACGCAGTATTTT. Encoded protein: CASSRDYRTDTQYF. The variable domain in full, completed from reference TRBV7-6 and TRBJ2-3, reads GAGVSQSPRYKVTKRGQDVALRCDPISGHVSLYWYRQALGQGPEFLTYFNYEAQQDKSGLPNDRFSAERPEGSISTLTIQRTEQRDSAMYRCASSRDYRTDTQYFGPGTRLTVL.

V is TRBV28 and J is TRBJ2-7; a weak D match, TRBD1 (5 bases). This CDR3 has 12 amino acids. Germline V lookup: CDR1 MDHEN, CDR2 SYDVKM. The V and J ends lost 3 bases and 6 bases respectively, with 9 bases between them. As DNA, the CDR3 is TGTGCCAGCAGTTTGGCAAGGGGCGAGCAGTACTTC. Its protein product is CASSLARGEQYF.

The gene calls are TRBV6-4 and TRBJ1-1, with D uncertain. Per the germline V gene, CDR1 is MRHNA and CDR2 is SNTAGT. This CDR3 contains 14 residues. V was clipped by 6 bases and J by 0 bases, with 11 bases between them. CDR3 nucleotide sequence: TGTGCCAGCAGGCTTAGTGAAATGAACACTGAAGCTTTCTTT. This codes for CASRLSEMNTEAFF.

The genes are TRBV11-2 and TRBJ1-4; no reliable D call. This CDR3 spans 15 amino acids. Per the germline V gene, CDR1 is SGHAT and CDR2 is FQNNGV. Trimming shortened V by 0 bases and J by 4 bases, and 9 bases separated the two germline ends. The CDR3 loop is CASSLEGGNNEKLFF. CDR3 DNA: TGTGCCAGCAGCTTAGAGGGAGGGAATAATGAAAAACTGTTTTTT. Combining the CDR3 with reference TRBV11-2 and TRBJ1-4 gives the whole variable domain EAGVAQSPRYKIIEKRQSVAFWCNPISGHATLYWYQQILGQGPKLLIQFQNNGVVDDSQLPKDRFSAERLKGVDSTLKIQPAKLEDSAVYLCASSLEGGNNEKLFFGSGTQLSVL.

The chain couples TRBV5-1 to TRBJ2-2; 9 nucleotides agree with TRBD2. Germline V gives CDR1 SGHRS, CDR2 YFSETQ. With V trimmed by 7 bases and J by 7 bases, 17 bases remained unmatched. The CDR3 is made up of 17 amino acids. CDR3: CASLAGAQNSRGGELFF. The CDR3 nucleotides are TGCGCCAGCTTAGCGGGAGCACAAAATTCCCGGGGCGGGGAGCTGTTTTTT.

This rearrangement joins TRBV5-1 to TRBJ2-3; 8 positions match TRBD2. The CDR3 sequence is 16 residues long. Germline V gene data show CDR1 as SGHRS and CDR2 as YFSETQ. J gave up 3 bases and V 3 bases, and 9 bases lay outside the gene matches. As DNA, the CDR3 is TGCGCCAGCAGCTCTCAGGCGGGGGGATCTACAGATACGCAGTATTTT. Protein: CASSSQAGGSTDTQYF.

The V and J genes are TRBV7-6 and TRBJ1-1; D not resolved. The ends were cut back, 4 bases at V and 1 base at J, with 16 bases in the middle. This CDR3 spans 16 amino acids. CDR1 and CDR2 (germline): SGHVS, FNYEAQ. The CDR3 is CASSSSSFRENTEAFF. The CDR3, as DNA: TGTGCCAGCAGCTCTAGCAGCTTCCGGGAGAACACTGAAGCTTTCTTT.

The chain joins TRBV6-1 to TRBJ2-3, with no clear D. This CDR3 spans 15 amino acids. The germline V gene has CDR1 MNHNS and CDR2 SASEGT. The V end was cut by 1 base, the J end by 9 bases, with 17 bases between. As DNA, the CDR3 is TGTGCCAGCAGTGAAGGGGCCGATCCCACGCGCACGCAGTATTTT. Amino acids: CASSEGADPTRTQYF.

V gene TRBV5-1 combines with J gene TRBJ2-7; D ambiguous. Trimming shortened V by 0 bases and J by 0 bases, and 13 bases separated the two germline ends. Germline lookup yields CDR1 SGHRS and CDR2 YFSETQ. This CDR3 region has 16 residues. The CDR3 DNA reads TGCGCCAGCAGCTTGGTTAAAGACACCTACTCCTACGAGCAGTACTTC. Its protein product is CASSLVKDTYSYEQYF.

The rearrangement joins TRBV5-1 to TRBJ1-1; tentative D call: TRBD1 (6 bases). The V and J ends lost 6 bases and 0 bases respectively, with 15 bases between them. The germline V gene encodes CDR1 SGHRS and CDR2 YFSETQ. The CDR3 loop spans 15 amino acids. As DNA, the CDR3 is TGCGCCAGCAAGTTAGCCGGGACACTGAACACTGAAGCTTTCTTT. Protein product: CASKLAGTLNTEAFF.

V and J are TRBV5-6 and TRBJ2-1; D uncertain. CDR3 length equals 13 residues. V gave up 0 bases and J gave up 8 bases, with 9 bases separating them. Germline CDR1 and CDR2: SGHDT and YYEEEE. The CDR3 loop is CASSLAAEYEQFF. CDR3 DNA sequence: TGTGCCAGCAGCTTGGCCGCGGAGTATGAGCAGTTCTTC.

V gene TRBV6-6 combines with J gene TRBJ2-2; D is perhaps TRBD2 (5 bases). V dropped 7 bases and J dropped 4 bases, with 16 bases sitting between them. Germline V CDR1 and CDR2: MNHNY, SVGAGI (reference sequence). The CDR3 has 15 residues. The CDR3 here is CASTNSRGVTGELFF. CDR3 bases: TGTGCCAGCACCAACAGCCGGGGAGTCACCGGGGAGCTGTTTTTT.

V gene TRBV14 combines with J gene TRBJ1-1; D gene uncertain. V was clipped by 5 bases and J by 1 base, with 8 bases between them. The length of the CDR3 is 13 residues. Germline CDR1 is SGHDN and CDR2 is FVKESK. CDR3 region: CASSTLENTEAFF. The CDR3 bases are TGTGCCAGCAGCACTTTAGAGAACACTGAAGCTTTCTTT.